These T cell receptor beta chains were read from a single sample in a study of regulatory T cells in long-lasting Graves disease. TCRdb reanalysed the multiplex PCR reads using MiXCR and keeps one entry per CDR3 protein. The data hold 350,000 to 450,000 distinct CDR3 sequences, with over 14% observed a single time. The same specimen was also included in a second study, on T cells in Graves' hyperthyroidism and ophthalmopathy.

The sequencing here drew on peripheral blood mononuclear cells (PBMCs), taken at new diagnosis, from a patient treated with antithyroid drugs. The source is a woman aged 40-49 years with Graves disease. Each CDR3 is given with its conserved first and last residue. A D gene is named only where the DNA matches it firmly. Not all rows give a size; the values are once, few, many and, for expanded clones, a class.

j_call: TRBJ2-1; v_call: TRBV7-9; d_call: TRBD2; clone_size: few; cdr3_aa: CASSSQPGLAGNNEQFF; cdr3_nt: TGTGCCAGCAGTTCGCAACCGGGACTAGCGGGGAACAATGAGCAGTTCTTC
j_call: TRBJ1-4; v_call: TRBV19; d_call: -; clone_size: -; cdr3_aa: CASSPTAVTEKLFF; cdr3_nt: TGTGCCAGTAGTCCGACAGCGGTTACTGAAAAACTGTTTTTT
j_call: TRBJ2-2; v_call: TRBV5-4; d_call: -; clone_size: few; cdr3_aa: CASRYGTPGTGELFF; cdr3_nt: TGTGCCAGCAGATATGGGACACCAGGGACCGGGGAGCTGTTTTTT
j_call: TRBJ1-1; v_call: TRBV10-3; d_call: TRBD1; clone_size: many; cdr3_aa: CAISGPGTGREAFF; cdr3_nt: TGTGCCATCAGTGGCCCGGGGACAGGGCGAGAAGCTTTCTTT
j_call: TRBJ1-2; v_call: TRBV6-1; d_call: TRBD1; clone_size: large; cdr3_aa: CASSTSDHRGNFGYTF; cdr3_nt: TGTGCCAGCTCTACTTCAGACCACAGGGGAAACTTTGGCTACACCTTC
j_call: TRBJ1-1; v_call: TRBV29-1; d_call: -; clone_size: few; cdr3_aa: CSIDESGAEAFF; cdr3_nt: TGCAGCATTGATGAATCGGGGGCTGAAGCTTTCTTT
j_call: TRBJ1-5; v_call: TRBV20-1; d_call: -; clone_size: few; cdr3_aa: CSAREASYQPQHF; cdr3_nt: TGCAGTGCTAGAGAGGCCTCATATCAGCCCCAGCATTTT
j_call: TRBJ1-4; v_call: TRBV9; d_call: -; clone_size: many; cdr3_aa: CASSPRAGAATNEKLFF; cdr3_nt: TGTGCCAGCAGCCCCCGGGCAGGAGCTGCAACTAATGAAAAACTGTTTTTT
j_call: TRBJ2-5; v_call: TRBV5-1; d_call: -; clone_size: many; cdr3_aa: CASSPVPRQETQYF; cdr3_nt: TGCGCCAGCAGCCCGGTCCCTAGACAAGAGACCCAGTACTTC
j_call: TRBJ2-1; v_call: TRBV6-5; d_call: -; clone_size: -; cdr3_aa: CASSYYHSFYNEQFF; cdr3_nt: TGTGCCAGCAGTTATTATCACTCCTTCTACAATGAGCAGTTCTTC
j_call: TRBJ1-5; v_call: TRBV7-2; d_call: -; clone_size: once; cdr3_aa: CASSLVGGSHQPQHF; cdr3_nt: TGTGCCAGCAGCTTAGTTGGGGGTAGTCATCAGCCCCAGCATTTT
j_call: TRBJ2-1; v_call: TRBV6-1; d_call: -; clone_size: few; cdr3_aa: CASTERSSYNEQFF; cdr3_nt: TGTGCCAGCACAGAGCGGAGCTCCTACAATGAGCAGTTCTTC
j_call: TRBJ2-7; v_call: TRBV7-9; d_call: -; clone_size: many; cdr3_aa: CASSLLGANEQYF; cdr3_nt: TGTGCCAGCAGCTTACTGGGGGCTAACGAGCAGTACTTC
j_call: TRBJ2-5; v_call: TRBV12-3/TRBV12-4; d_call: -; clone_size: many; cdr3_aa: CASSLQVRETQYF; cdr3_nt: TGTGCCAGCAGTTTGCAAGTCCGGGAGACCCAGTACTTC
j_call: TRBJ1-6; v_call: TRBV5-6; d_call: -; clone_size: few; cdr3_aa: CASRGPGTSNSPLHF; cdr3_nt: TGTGCCAGCAGGGGCCCCGGGACAAGTAATTCACCCCTCCACTTT
j_call: TRBJ1-1; v_call: TRBV5-1; d_call: -; clone_size: few; cdr3_aa: CASSSGAGTNTEAFF; cdr3_nt: TGCGCCAGCAGCTCGGGGGCAGGAACGAACACTGAAGCTTTCTTT
j_call: TRBJ1-2; v_call: TRBV15; d_call: TRBD1; clone_size: few; cdr3_aa: CATSRGQGRVGYTF; cdr3_nt: TGTGCCACCAGCAGAGGACAGGGAAGAGTCGGCTACACCTTC
j_call: TRBJ2-1; v_call: TRBV20-1; d_call: TRBD2; clone_size: few; cdr3_aa: CSARGEVGTSGIASYNEQFF; cdr3_nt: TGCAGTGCTAGAGGCGAGGTTGGAACTAGCGGAATAGCTTCCTACAATGAGCAGTTCTTC
j_call: TRBJ2-5; v_call: TRBV5-1; d_call: TRBD1; clone_size: -; cdr3_aa: CASSLTGASQETQYF; cdr3_nt: TGCGCCAGCAGCTTAACAGGGGCTTCTCAAGAGACCCAGTACTTC
j_call: TRBJ2-1; v_call: TRBV7-2; d_call: -; clone_size: -; cdr3_aa: CASSPNREFFQNEQFF; cdr3_nt: TGTGCCAGCAGCCCAAACAGGGAGTTCTTCCAAAATGAGCAGTTCTTC
j_call: TRBJ2-7; v_call: TRBV5-1; d_call: -; clone_size: -; cdr3_aa: CASSLGTRAASYEQYF; cdr3_nt: TGCGCCAGCAGCTTGGGGACGAGGGCGGCCTCCTACGAGCAGTACTTC
j_call: TRBJ1-1; v_call: TRBV12-3/TRBV12-4; d_call: TRBD1; clone_size: many; cdr3_aa: CASSYYDRGNTEAFF; cdr3_nt: TGTGCCAGCAGTTACTACGACAGGGGGAACACTGAAGCTTTCTTT
j_call: TRBJ2-1; v_call: TRBV12-3/TRBV12-4; d_call: TRBD1; clone_size: many; cdr3_aa: CASSLVQGLANEQFF; cdr3_nt: TGTGCCAGCAGTTTAGTACAGGGGTTGGCCAATGAGCAGTTCTTC
j_call: TRBJ2-5; v_call: TRBV7-2; d_call: TRBD1; clone_size: -; cdr3_aa: CASSFPTGSGETQYF; cdr3_nt: TGTGCCAGCAGCTTCCCGACAGGGTCCGGGGAGACCCAGTACTTC